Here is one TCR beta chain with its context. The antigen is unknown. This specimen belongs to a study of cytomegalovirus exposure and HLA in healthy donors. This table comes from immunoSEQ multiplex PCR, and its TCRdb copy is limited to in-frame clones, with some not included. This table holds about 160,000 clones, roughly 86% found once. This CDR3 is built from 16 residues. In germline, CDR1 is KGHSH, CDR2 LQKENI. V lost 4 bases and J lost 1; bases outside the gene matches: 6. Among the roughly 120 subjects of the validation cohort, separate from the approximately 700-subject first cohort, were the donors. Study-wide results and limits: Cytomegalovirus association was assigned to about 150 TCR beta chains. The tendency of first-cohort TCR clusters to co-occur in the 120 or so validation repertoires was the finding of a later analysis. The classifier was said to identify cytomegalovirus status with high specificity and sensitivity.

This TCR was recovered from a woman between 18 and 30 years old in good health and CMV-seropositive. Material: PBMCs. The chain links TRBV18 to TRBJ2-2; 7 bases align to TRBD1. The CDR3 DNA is TGTGCCAGCTCACGACGACAGGGCGAGAACACCGGGGAGCTGTTTTTT. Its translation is CASSRRQGENTGELFF.